This T cell receptor beta chain was captured by sequencing in a study of T cell repertoires in cytomegalovirus infection (dated by TCRdb to about 2019). Describing the broader study: Donor HLA type was relevant to the analysis, as public TCR beta signatures indicated carriage of CMV infection together with the matching HLA type.

Of note for this clonotype: What antigen it recognizes has not been identified. Per-base quality was not reported, and no clone a single base away is much larger than it.

The junction shows trimming of 2 bases on V and 5 bases on J, and the gene matches do not reach 5 bases of it. According to the germline V gene, CDR1 reads MDHEN and CDR2 reads SYDVKM. The CDR3 runs 14 residues from the cysteine to the valine. Just the 42-base CDR3 DNA is kept, in frame starting at base 1. The research as a whole found: The ex vivo response was dominated by HLA-C-restricted CMV-specific TCR beta clonotypes, and the single most frequent clonotype in two of eight donors was supplied by these HLA-C-restricted clonotypes. Cumulative frequency of public TCR beta family members discriminated carriers of CMV infection plus the relevant HLA type in this cohort and an independent 352-donor cohort.

Sequencing was performed on an Illumina HiSeq 1500. In-frame beta chains were kept once TCRdb had trimmed the public reads at Q25 with fastp and called clones with MiXCR. Identical CDR3 protein sequences are pooled into one entry, listed with their most common genes and DNA. This sample has about 310,000 distinct CDR3 sequences in its table, and around 9.6% of those were observed once. The ten most abundant clones make up approximately 2.3% of the sample. The chain uses TRBV28 and TRBJ2-7, and TRBD1 matches 8 of the central bases. The specimen sequenced was PBMCs. The TCR was taken from a human donor in good health (CMV status not recorded). Some clones in this sample may be carry-over from other donors' samples. The DNA sequence is given as TGTGCCAGCAGTTTACGACAGGGGAAAAACGAGCAGTACGTC. Its protein is CASSLRQGKNEQYV.